The sample holds many counts of the clone carrying this T cell receptor (beta chain). The read stops 3 residues short of the end of the CDR3; the missing end is completed from the germline J gene. The sample comes from a study of T cell clonality in common variable immunodeficiency. The data were produced by immunoSEQ multiplex PCR, yet TCRdb's version contains in-frame clones alone and is incomplete. The table lists about 35,000 clones, with no singletons. Trimming removed 5 bases at V and 5 bases at J, with 15 bases between. The CDR3 runs to 13 residues. Germline loops: CDR1 DFQATT, CDR2 SNEGSKA (reference sequence).

The TCR was taken from a person aged 18-70 years in good health. J is TRBJ1-2 and V is TRBV20-1; possible D gene TRBD1, 5 bases. The source material was peripheral blood mononuclear cells. The CDR3 bases that were read are TGCAGTGCTGAGATGCAGGGAGGGTATGGC. Its protein is CSAEMQGGYG. The entire CDR3 is CSAEMQGGYGYTF.